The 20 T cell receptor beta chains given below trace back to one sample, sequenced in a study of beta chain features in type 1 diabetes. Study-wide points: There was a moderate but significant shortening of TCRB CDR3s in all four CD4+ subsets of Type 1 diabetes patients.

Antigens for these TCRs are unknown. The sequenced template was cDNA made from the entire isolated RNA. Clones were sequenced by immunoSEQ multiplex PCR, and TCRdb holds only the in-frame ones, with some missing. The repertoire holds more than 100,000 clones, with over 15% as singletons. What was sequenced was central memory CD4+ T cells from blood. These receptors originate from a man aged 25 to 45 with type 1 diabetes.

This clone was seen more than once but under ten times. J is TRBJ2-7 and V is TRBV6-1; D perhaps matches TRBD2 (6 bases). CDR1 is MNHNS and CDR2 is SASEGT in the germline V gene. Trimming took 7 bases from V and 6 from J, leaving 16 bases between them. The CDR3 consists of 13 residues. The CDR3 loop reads CASTRGGDGEQYF. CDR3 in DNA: TGTGCCAGCACCCGAGGAGGGGATGGCGAGCAGTACTTC.

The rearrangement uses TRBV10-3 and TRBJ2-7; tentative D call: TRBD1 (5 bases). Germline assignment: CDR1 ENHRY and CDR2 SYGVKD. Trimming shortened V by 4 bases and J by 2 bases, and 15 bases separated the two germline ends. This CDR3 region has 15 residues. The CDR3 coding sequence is TGTGCCATCAGTGGGAGCAGGGCATCTACCTACGAGCAGTACTTC. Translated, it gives CAISGSRASTYEQYF.

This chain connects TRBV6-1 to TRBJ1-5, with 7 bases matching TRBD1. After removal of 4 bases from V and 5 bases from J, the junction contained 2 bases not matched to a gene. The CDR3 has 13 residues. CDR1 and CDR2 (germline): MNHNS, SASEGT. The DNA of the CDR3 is TGTGCCAGCAGTGTCCAGGGGGATCAGCCCCAGCATTTT. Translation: CASSVQGDQPQHF.

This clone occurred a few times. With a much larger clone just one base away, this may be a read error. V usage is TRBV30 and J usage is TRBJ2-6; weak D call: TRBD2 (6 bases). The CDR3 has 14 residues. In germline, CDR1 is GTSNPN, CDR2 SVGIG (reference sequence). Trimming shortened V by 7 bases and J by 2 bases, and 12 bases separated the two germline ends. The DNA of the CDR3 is TGTGCCTACCAGGGAGGCGCTGGGGCCAACGTCCTGACTTTC. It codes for CAYQGGAGANVLTF.

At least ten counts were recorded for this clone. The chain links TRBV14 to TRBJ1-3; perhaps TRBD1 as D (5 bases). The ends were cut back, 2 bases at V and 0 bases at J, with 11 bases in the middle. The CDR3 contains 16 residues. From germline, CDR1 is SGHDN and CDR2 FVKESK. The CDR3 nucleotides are TGTGCCAGCAGCCAATTACAGGCGAGCTCTGGAAACACCATATATTTT. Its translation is CASSQLQASSGNTIYF.

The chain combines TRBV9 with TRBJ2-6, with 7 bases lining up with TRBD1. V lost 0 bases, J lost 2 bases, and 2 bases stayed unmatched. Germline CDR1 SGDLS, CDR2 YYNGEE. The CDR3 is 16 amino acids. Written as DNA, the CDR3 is TGTGCCAGCAGCGTAGGAGGGACAGCTGGGGCCAACGTCCTGACTTTC. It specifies CASSVGGTAGANVLTF.

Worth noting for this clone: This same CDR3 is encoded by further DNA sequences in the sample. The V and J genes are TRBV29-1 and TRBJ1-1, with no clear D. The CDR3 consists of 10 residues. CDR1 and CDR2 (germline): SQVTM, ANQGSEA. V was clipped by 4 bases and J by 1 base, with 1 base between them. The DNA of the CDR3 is TGCAGCGTTGCGAACACTGAAGCTTTCTTT. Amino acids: CSVANTEAFF.

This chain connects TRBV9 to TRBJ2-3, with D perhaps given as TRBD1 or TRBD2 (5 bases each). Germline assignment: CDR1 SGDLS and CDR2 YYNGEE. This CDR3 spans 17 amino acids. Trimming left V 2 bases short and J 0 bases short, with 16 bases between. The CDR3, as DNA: TGTGCCAGCAGCGTCGGGACCGATTCCTCTAGCACAGATACGCAGTATTTT. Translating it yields CASSVGTDSSSTDTQYF.

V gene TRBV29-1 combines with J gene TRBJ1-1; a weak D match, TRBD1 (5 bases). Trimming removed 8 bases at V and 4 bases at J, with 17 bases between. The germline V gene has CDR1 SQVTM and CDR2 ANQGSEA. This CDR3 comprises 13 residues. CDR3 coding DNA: TGCAGCTCCCGGGACGTCGAGGTCACTGAAGCTTTCTTT. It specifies CSSRDVEVTEAFF. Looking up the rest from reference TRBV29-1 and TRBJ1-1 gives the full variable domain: SAVISQKPSRDICQRGTSLTIQCQVDSQVTMMFWYRQQPGQSLTLIATANQGSEATYESGFVIDKFPISRPNLTFSTLTVSNMSPEDSSIYLCSSRDVEVTEAFFGQGTRLTVV.

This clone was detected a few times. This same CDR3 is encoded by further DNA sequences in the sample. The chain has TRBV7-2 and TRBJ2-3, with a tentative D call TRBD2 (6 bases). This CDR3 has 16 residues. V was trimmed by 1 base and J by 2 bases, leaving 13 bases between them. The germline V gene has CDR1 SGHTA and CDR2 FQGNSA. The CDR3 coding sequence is TGTGCCAGCAGCTTAGGGCGGGGACGTACCACAGATACGCAGTATTTT. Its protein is CASSLGRGRTTDTQYF.

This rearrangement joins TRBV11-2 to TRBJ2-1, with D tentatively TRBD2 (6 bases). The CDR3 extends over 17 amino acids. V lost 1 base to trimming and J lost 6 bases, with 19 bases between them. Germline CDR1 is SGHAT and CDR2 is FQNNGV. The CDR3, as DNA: TGTGCCAGCAGCTTAGGTTCTGCGGGGACCCGCCGCAATGAGCAGTTCTTC. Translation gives CASSLGSAGTRRNEQFF.

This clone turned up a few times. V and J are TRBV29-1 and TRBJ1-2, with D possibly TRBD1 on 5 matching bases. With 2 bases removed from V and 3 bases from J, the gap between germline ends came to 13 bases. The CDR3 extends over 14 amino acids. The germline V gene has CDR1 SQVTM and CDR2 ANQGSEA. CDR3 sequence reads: CSVETSQGDYGYTF. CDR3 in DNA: TGCAGCGTTGAAACCTCTCAGGGCGACTATGGCTACACCTTC. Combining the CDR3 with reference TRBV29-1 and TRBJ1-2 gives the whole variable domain SAVISQKPSRDICQRGTSLTIQCQVDSQVTMMFWYRQQPGQSLTLIATANQGSEATYESGFVIDKFPISRPNLTFSTLTVSNMSPEDSSIYLCSVETSQGDYGYTFGSGTRLTVV.

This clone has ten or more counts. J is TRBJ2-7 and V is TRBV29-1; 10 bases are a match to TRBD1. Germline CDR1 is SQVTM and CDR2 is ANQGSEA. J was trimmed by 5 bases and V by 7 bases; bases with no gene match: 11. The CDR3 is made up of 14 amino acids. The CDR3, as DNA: TGCAGCGCAGGCCGGGGACAGGGGAACAACGAGCAGTACTTC. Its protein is CSAGRGQGNNEQYF.

For the CDR3, the DNA is TGCGCCAGCAGCCAAGAGTGGTCAGGCCCTAACTATGGCTACACCTTC. This encodes CASSQEWSGPNYGYTF. The chain employs TRBV4-3 and TRBJ1-2; D gene uncertain. Trimming took 0 bases from V and 0 from J, leaving 11 bases between them. Germline CDR1 LGHNA, CDR2 YSLEER. This CDR3 comprises 16 residues.

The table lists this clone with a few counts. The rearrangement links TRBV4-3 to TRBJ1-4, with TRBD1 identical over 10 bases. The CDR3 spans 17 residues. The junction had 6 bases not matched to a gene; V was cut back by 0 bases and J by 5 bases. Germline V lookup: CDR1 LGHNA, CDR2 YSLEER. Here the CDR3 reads CASSQEGKGQGNEKLFF. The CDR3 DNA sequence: TGCGCCAGCAGCCAAGAGGGGAAGGGACAGGGGAATGAAAAACTGTTTTTT.

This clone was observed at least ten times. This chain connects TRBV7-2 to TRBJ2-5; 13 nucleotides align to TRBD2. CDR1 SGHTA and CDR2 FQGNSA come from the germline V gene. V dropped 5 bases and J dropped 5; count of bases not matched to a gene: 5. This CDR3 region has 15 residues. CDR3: CASSQTSGGAETQYF. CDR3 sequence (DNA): TGTGCCAGCAGCCAAACTAGCGGGGGGGCCGAGACCCAGTACTTC.

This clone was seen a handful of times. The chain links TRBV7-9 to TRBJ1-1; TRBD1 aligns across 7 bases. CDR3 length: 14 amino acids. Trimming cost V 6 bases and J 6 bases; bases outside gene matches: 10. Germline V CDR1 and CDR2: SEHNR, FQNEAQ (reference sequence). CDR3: CASRGEGAGAEAFF. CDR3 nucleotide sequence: TGTGCCAGCAGGGGCGAGGGGGCCGGGGCTGAAGCTTTCTTT.

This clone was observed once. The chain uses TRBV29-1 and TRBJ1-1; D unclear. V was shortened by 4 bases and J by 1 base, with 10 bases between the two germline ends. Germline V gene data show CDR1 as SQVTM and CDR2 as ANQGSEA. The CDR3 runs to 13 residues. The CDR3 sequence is CSVGKEPNTEAFF. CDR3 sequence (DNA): TGCAGCGTTGGTAAAGAACCGAACACTGAAGCTTTCTTT.

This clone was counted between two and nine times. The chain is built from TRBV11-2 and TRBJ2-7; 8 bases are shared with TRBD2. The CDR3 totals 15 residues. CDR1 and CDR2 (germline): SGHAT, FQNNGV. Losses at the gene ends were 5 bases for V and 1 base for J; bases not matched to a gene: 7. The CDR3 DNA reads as TGTGCCAGCAGCCTCCGGAGCGGGGGTTCCTACGAGCAGTACTTC. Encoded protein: CASSLRSGGSYEQYF.

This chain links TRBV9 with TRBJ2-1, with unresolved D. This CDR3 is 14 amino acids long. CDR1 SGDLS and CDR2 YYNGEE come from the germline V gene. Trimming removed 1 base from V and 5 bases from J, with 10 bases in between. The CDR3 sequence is CASSVSVEDNEQFF. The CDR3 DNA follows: TGTGCCAGCAGCGTATCGGTAGAAGACAATGAGCAGTTCTTC.